This T cell receptor beta chain derives from a study of CD8 T cells in ankylosing spondylitis. TCRdb itself ran the 5' RACE reads through MiXCR, one entry per CDR3 protein. Of hundreds of thousands of distinct CDR3 sequences in the sample, about 25% were seen once. Trimming shortened V by 4 bases and J by 9 bases, and 7 bases separated the two germline ends. Looked up from germline, CDR1 is SEHNR and CDR2 is FQNEAQ (reference sequence). This CDR3 contains 11 residues. Overall study results and limits: Earlier authors reported some of these motif variants in reactive arthritis synovial fluid and blood. Within ankylosing spondylitis blood, a TCR beta motif made up of under 10 highly homologous variants appeared to be characteristic.

As to this clonotype: The target antigen is unknown.

The chain carries TRBV7-9 and TRBJ2-1; D might be TRBD2 (5 bases). This TCR was recovered from a male donor with ankylosing spondylitis. Sequencing input: blood, either unsorted or a sorted T cell fraction (not recorded which). Here the CDR3 reads CASSSTTEQFF. Written as DNA, the CDR3 is TGTGCCAGCAGCTCGACTACTGAGCAGTTCTTC.